This TCR beta chain was documented in a study of blood T cell repertoires in COVID-19. Study-wide context: Both acute and convalescent COVID-19 samples were obtained from the United States, Italy and Spain. Nucleic acid was either cDNA or gDNA, and it came from T cells, B-cell-depleted T cells, or PBMCs.

Authors' analysis steps: From reference gene primer amplification, estimates of nucleated cell counts were derived. The data were produced by immunoSEQ multiplex PCR, yet TCRdb's version contains in-frame clones alone and is incomplete. V and J calls and clone size are as listed in that table; D and trimming were resolved from the DNA. The table records about 180,000 clones, around 87% of them present only once. This clonotype originated in a middle-aged man with active or convalescent COVID-19. Material for sequencing was peripheral blood.

The CDR3 loop is CASSESPNTEAFF. The CDR3 nucleotides read TGTGCCAGCAGTGAGAGTCCGAACACTGAAGCTTTCTTT. The chain joins TRBV2 to TRBJ1-1; D ambiguous. The CDR3 totals 13 residues. Trimming cost V 3 bases and J 1 base, with 6 bases left between them. In germline, CDR1 is SNHLY, CDR2 FYNNEI. Full variable domain (rest looked up from reference TRBV2 and TRBJ1-1): EPEVTQTPSHQVTQMGQEVILRCVPISNHLYFYWYRQILGQKVEFLVSFYNNEISEKSEIFDDQFSVERPDGSNFTLKIRSTKLEDSAMYFCASSESPNTEAFFGQGTRLTVV.